This entry describes one T cell receptor beta chain. The antigen remains unidentified. These data belong to a study of identical twins. General study results and limits: Out-of-frame alpha sequences shared between twins exhibited an excess of low generation probability.

TCRdb reanalysed the 5' RACE reads using MiXCR and keeps one entry per CDR3 protein. The top ten hold approximately 12% of the sample, which has 350,000 to 450,000 distinct CDR3 sequences, about a fifth seen once. Germline V lookup: CDR1 MNHEY, CDR2 SMNVEV (reference sequence). This CDR3 is 17 amino acids long. The V and J ends lost 3 bases and 3 bases, in that order; junction bases with no gene match: 8. This sequence was found in a man aged 50 to 59 in good health. Sequencing was performed on naive T cells sorted from blood. The chain has TRBV27 and TRBJ2-3, with 11 bases lining up with TRBD2. The CDR3 loop reads CASSFIRRLAGTDTQYF. The CDR3 DNA reads TGTGCCAGCAGTTTTATTCGGAGACTAGCGGGGACAGATACGCAGTATTTT.